The source of this T cell receptor beta chain is a study of response to subunit inactivated influenza vaccine. This clonotype was observed a handful of times. TCRdb re-derived calls from the RT-PCR reads in MiXCR, one entry per CDR3 protein. The sample contains about 620,000 distinct CDR3 sequences, 11% of which appear only once. These data were also filed under a second study, of T cells expressing NK-cell markers. According to that study: Production of TCR beta cDNA relied on 5'RACE template switching with UMIs. These same clonotypes (in several donors) also led the CD3+CD56-NKG2C+ fraction.

The sample was PBMCs from blood, taken on the day of vaccination. This clonotype was sampled from a man aged 50-60 years who received an inactivated influenza vaccine.

The CDR3: CASSYSPNTDTQYF. The CDR3 DNA reads TGTGCCAGCAGTTACTCCCCGAATACAGATACGCAGTATTTT. The chain is built from TRBV6-5 and TRBJ2-3; D unresolved. Trimming pared 0 bases from V and 3 bases from J, leaving 7 bases between. In germline, CDR1 is MNHEY, CDR2 SVGAGI. The CDR3 loop spans 14 amino acids.